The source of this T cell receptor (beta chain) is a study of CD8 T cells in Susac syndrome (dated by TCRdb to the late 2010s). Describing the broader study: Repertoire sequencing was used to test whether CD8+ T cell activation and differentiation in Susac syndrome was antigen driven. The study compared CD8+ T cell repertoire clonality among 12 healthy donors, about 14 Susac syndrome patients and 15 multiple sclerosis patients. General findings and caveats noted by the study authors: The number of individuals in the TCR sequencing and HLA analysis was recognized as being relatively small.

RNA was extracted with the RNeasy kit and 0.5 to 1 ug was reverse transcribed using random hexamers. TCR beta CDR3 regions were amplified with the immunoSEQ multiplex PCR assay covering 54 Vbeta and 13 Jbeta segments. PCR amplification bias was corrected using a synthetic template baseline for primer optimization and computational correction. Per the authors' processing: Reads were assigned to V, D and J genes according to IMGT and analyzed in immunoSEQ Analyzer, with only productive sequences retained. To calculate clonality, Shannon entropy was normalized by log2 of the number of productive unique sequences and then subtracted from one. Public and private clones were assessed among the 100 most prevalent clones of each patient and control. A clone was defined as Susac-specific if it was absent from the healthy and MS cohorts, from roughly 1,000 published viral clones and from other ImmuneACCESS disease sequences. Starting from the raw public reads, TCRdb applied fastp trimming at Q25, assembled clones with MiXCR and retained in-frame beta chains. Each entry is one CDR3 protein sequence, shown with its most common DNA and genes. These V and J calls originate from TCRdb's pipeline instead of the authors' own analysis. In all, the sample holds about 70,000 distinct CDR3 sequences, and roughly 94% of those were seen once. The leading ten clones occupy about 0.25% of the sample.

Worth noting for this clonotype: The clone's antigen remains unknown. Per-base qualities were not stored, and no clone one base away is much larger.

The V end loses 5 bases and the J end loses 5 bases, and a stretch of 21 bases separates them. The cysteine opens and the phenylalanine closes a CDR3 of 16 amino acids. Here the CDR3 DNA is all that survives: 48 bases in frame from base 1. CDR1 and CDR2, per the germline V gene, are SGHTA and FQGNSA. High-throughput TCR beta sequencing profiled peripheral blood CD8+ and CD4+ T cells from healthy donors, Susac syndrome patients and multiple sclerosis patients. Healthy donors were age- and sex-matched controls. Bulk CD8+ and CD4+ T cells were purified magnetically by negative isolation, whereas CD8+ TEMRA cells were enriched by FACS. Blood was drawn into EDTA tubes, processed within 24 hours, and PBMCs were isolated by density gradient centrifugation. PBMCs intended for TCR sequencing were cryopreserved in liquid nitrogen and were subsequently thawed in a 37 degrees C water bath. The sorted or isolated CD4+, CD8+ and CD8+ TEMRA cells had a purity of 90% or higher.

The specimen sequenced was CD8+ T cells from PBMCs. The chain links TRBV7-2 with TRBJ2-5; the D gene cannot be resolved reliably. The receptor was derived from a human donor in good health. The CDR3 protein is CASSPSELLLLETQYF. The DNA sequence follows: TGTGCCAGCAGCCCCTCGGAGCTTCTTTTGCTGGAGACCCAGTACTTC.